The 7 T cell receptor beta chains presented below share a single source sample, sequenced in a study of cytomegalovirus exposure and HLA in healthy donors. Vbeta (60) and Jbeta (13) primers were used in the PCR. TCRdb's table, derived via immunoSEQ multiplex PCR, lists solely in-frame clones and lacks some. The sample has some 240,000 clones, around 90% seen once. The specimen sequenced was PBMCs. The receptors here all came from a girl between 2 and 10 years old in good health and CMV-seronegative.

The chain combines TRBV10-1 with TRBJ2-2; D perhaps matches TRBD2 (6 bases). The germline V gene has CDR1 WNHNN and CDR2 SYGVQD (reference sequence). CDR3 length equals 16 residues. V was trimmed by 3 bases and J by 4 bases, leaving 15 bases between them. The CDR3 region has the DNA TGCGCCAGCAGTGATTCTACGGGAGTGTCCACCGGGGAGCTGTTTTTT. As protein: CASSDSTGVSTGELFF.

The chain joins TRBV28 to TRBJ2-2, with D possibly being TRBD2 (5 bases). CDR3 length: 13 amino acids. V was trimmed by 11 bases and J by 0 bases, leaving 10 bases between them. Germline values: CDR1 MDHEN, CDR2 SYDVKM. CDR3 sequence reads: CAVRGPNTGELFF. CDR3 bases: TGTGCCGTACGCGGGCCGAACACCGGGGAGCTGTTTTTT.

CDR3 DNA sequence: TGTGCCAGCAGCTTTAGCGGAAGCACAGATACGCAGTATTTT. Its protein is CASSFSGSTDTQYF. The chain links TRBV5-4 to TRBJ2-3; TRBD2 is a possible D gene (6 bases). CDR1 and CDR2 from the germline V gene are SGHNT and YYREEE (reference sequence). With 2 bases removed from V and 0 bases from J, the gap between germline ends came to 7 bases. The CDR3 runs 14 residues.

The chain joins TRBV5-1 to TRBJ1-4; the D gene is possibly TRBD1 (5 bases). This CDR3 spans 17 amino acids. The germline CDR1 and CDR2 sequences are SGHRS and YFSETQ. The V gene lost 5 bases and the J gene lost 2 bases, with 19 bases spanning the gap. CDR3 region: CASRRWEGTATNEKLFF. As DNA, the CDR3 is TGCGCCAGCAGGCGGTGGGAGGGGACTGCGACTAATGAAAAACTGTTTTTT.

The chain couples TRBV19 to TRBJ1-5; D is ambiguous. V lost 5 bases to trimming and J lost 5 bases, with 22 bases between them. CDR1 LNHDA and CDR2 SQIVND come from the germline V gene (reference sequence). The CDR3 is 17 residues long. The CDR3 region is CASSEAAIRFGDQPQHF. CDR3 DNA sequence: TGTGCCAGTAGTGAAGCGGCCATTCGCTTCGGCGATCAGCCCCAGCATTTT.

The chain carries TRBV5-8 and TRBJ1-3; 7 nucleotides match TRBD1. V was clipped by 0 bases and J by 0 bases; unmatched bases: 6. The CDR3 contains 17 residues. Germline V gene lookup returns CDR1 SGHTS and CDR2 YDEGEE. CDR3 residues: CASSLGQGVPSGNTIYF. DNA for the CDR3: TGTGCCAGCAGCTTGGGCCAGGGGGTCCCCTCTGGAAACACCATATATTTT.

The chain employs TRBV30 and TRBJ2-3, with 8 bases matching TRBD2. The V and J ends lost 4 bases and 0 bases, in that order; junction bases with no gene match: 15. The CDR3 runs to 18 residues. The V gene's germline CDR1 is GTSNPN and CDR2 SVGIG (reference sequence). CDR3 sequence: CAWNAYKYGTRSTDTQYF. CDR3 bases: TGTGCCTGGAACGCTTACAAATACGGGACTAGGAGCACAGATACGCAGTATTTT.